In this sample, the clone carrying this T cell receptor (beta chain) turned up many times. Antigen unknown. cDNA synthesis was performed by 5'RACE with 10-nucleotide random UMIs. TCRdb re-analysed the 5' RACE reads in MiXCR, keeping a single row per CDR3 protein. The table includes fewer than 80,000 distinct CDR3 sequences, around 5% detected once. This record belongs to a study of neurological immune-mediated disorders. Study background: Secondary progressive disease was present in 3, and relapsing-remitting disease in some 30, of the 35 or so multiple sclerosis patients. Study-wide results and limits: The absence of any CDR3 amino acid sequence shared by expanded clones across subjects suggests that repertoires were private in all groups.

The unsorted libraries were generated from a total of 2 million PBMCs, which had been stored in RNAlater at -80 C. The CDR3 extends over 12 amino acids. Trimming cost V 5 bases and J 6 bases, with 8 bases left between them. From germline, CDR1 is MNHEY and CDR2 SVGEGT. This chain links TRBV6-2 or TRBV6-3 with TRBJ2-1, with D maybe TRBD2 (5 bases). Sequencing input: PBMCs. The TCR sequence derives from a woman in her fifties or sixties with multiple sclerosis. The CDR3 here is CASSERSNEQFF. The DNA for the CDR3 is TGTGCCAGCAGTGAGCGGTCCAATGAGCAGTTCTTC.